Following are 9 T cell receptor beta chains from one sample sequenced in a study of vaccination and CD4 T cells after COVID-19. Specified treatment: approximately nine-day PBMC culture with coronavirus spike peptide pools or control peptides (ViraFEST assay). With the Oncomine TCR Beta short-read assay, DNA from cultured CD4+ T cells was sequenced. TCRdb re-analysed the PCR reads in MiXCR, keeping a single row per CDR3 protein. Of roughly 14,000 distinct CDR3 sequences detected, about 35% appear once; the ten largest clones hold around a third. These receptors have no known antigen. The sequenced material came from cultured CD4+ T cells from blood. Every receptor here comes from a human donor with COVID-19.

V gene TRBV2 combines with J gene TRBJ2-7, with 8 bases that match TRBD1. J was trimmed by 1 base and V by 6 bases; bases with no gene match: 8. Per germline, CDR1 SNHLY and CDR2 FYNNEI. This CDR3 has 15 residues. CDR3 amino acids: CASRRDRGGSYEQYF. CDR3 DNA: TGTGCCAGCAGACGAGACAGGGGAGGATCCTACGAGCAGTACTTC.

CDR3 nucleotide sequence: TGTGCCAGTAGAAGGGAAATTGCAGGGTCTACCGGGGAGCTGTTTTTT. As protein: CASRREIAGSTGELFF. V and J are TRBV19 and TRBJ2-2, with D perhaps matching TRBD1 (5 bases). Germline values: CDR1 LNHDA, CDR2 SQIVND (reference sequence). This CDR3 is 16 amino acids long. V lost 6 bases and J 5 bases, leaving 19 bases between the germline ends.

This clonotype was counted between two and nine times. The CDR3 spells CASSLGRGRQTQYF. For the CDR3, the DNA is TGTGCCAGCAGCCTAGGGCGGGGACGACAGACCCAGTACTTC. V usage is TRBV7-2 and J usage is TRBJ2-5; possible D gene TRBD2, 6 bases. This CDR3 spans 14 amino acids. Germline assignment: CDR1 SGHTA and CDR2 FQGNSA. V lost 5 bases and J lost 6, with 16 bases in between. The complete variable domain, with remaining parts taken from reference TRBV7-2 and TRBJ2-5, reads GAGVSQSPSNKVTEKGKDVELRCDPISGHTALYWYRQSLGQGLEFLIYFQGNSAPDKSGLPSDRFSAERTGGSVSTLTIQRTQQEDSAVYLCASSLGRGRQTQYFGPGTRLLVL.

About this clonotype itself: The final CDR3 position lacks the conserved phenylalanine or tryptophan, pointing to a likely read error. The chain combines TRBV28 with TRBJ2-5; D possibly uses TRBD1 or TRBD2 (5 bases each). The CDR3 runs to 13 residues. The germline CDR1 and CDR2 sequences are MDHEN and SYDVKM. The germline V and J ends were trimmed by 6 bases and 2 bases, with 10 bases remaining between them. The CDR3 bases are TGTGCCAGCAGCACGGGACGGCAAGAGACCCAGTACTAC. Amino acids: CASSTGRQETQYY.

V is TRBV6-1 and J is TRBJ2-3; D is unclear. From germline, CDR1 is MNHNS and CDR2 SASEGT. V lost 3 bases and J lost 4, with 5 bases in between. The CDR3 has 12 residues. In DNA, the CDR3 is TGTGCCAGCAGTGATGTTCCAGATACGCAGTATTTT. Protein product: CASSDVPDTQYF.

This clonotype has a handful of counts. The rearrangement joins TRBV7-8 to TRBJ1-3; D unresolved. From germline, CDR1 is SGHVS and CDR2 FQNEAQ. The CDR3 sequence is 13 residues long. Trimming took off 1 base at V and 11 bases at J, with 12 bases between the two ends. CDR3 sequence: CASSLGVVGSIYF. CDR3 DNA sequence: TGTGCCAGCAGCTTAGGGGTTGTGGGGTCCATATATTTT.

The rearrangement links TRBV20-1 to TRBJ2-7; 10 bases align to TRBD2. Germline CDR1 is DFQATT and CDR2 is SNEGSKA (reference sequence). CDR3 length: 14 residues. Germline trimming cut 5 bases from V and 3 bases from J; bases unmatched to any gene: 7. CDR3 loop: CSALSLAGDYEQYF. The CDR3 DNA is TGCAGTGCTCTCTCGCTAGCGGGAGACTACGAGCAGTACTTC.

The table lists this clonotype with a few counts. The chain has TRBV6-1 and TRBJ1-5; no firm D call. This CDR3 spans 14 amino acids. Trimming left V 5 bases short and J 3 bases short, with 11 bases between. CDR1 is MNHNS and CDR2 is SASEGT in the germline V gene. DNA of the CDR3: TGTGCCAGCAGTCCCCTCGGAGCCAATCAGCCCCAGCATTTT. This translates into CASSPLGANQPQHF.

V is TRBV4-3 and J is TRBJ1-1; D not certain. Germline values: CDR1 LGHNA, CDR2 YSLEER. This CDR3 has 14 residues. The ends were cut back, 4 bases at V and 0 bases at J, with 9 bases in the middle. The CDR3 region is CASSPGPMNTEAFF. CDR3 sequence (DNA): TGCGCCAGCAGCCCAGGACCGATGAACACTGAAGCTTTCTTT.